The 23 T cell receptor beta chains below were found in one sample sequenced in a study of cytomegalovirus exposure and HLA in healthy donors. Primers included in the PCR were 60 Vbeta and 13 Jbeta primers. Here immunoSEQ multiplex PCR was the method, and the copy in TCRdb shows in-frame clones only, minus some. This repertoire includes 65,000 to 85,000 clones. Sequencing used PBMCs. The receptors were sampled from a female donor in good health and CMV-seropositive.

CDR3 nucleotide sequence: TGTGCCAGCAGTACTAGCGTGAGAACCTACGAGCAGTACTTC. Translation: CASSTSVRTYEQYF. The V call is TRBV28, the J call TRBJ2-7, with 7 bases fitting TRBD2. After removal of 5 bases from V and 2 bases from J, the junction contained 6 bases not matched to a gene. The CDR3 totals 14 residues. Germline loops: CDR1 MDHEN, CDR2 SYDVKM.

The CDR3 here is CASSLVPTNYGYTF. CDR3 nucleotide sequence: TGTGCCAGCAGCTTAGTACCTACTAACTATGGCTACACCTTC. J is TRBJ1-2 and V is TRBV7-9, with unresolved D. This CDR3 region has 14 residues. CDR1 is SEHNR, CDR2 FQNEAQ, per germline (reference sequence). V shed 1 base and J shed 0 bases, with 6 bases lying between them.

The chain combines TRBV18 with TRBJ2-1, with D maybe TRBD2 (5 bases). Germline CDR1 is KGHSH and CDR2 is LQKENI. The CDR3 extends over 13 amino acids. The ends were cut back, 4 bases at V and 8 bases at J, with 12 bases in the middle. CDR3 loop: CASSLEREYEQFF. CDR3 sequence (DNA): TGTGCCAGCTCACTCGAAAGGGAGTATGAGCAGTTCTTC.

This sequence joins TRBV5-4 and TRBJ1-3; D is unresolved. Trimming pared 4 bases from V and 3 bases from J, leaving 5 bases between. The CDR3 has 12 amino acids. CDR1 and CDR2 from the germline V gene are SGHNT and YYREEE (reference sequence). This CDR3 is CASSRDGNTIYF. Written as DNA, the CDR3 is TGTGCCAGCAGCCGGGATGGAAACACCATATATTTT.

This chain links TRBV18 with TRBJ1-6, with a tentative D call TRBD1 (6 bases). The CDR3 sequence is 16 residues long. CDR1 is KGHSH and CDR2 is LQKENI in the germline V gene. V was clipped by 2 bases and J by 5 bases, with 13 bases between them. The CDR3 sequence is CASSPSGGYNNSPLHF. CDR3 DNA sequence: TGTGCCAGCTCACCATCGGGGGGCTATAATAATTCACCCCTCCACTTT. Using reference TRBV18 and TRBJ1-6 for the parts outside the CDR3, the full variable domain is NAGVMQNPRHLVRRRGQEARLRCSPMKGHSHVYWYRQLPEEGLKFMVYLQKENIIDESGMPKERFSAEFPKEGPSILRIQQVVRGDSAAYFCASSPSGGYNNSPLHFGNGTRLTVT.

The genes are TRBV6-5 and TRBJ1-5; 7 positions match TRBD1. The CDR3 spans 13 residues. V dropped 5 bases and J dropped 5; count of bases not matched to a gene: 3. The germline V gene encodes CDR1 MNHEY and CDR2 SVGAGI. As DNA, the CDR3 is TGTGCCAGCAGTGGGACAGAGCATCAGCCCCAGCATTTT. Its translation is CASSGTEHQPQHF.

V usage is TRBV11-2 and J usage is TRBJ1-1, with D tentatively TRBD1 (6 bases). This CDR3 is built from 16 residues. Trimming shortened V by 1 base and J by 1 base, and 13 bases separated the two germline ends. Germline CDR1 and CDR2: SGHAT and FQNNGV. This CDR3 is CASSLVGGGENTEAFF. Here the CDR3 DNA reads TGTGCCAGCAGCTTAGTTGGGGGGGGCGAGAACACTGAAGCTTTCTTT.

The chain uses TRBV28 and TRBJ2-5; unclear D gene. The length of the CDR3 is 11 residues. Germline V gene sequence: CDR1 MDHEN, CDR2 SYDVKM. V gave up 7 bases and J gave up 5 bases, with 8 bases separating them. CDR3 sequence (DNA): TGTGCCAGCAAGAGCTTGGAGACCCAGTACTTC. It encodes CASKSLETQYF.

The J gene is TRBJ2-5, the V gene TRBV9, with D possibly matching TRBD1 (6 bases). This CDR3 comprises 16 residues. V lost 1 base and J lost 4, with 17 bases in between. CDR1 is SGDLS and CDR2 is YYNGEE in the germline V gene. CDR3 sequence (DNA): TGTGCCAGCAGCGTAACCGGAACAGGGTTCCGAGAGACCCAGTACTTC. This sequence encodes CASSVTGTGFRETQYF.

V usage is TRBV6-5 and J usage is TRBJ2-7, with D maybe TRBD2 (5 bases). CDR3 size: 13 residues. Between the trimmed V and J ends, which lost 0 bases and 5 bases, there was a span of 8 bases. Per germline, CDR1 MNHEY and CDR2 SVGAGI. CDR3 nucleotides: TGTGCCAGCAGTTACTCGAGGCGGGACGAGCAGTACTTC. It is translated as CASSYSRRDEQYF.

CDR3 region: CASTDRGGPDTEAFF. In DNA form, the CDR3 reads TGTGCCAGTACCGATCGGGGGGGGCCGGACACTGAAGCTTTCTTT. The chain joins TRBV19 to TRBJ1-1, with D perhaps matching TRBD1 (6 bases). The length of the CDR3 is 15 residues. Germline CDR1 reads LNHDA; CDR2 reads SQIVND (reference sequence). The germline V and J ends were trimmed by 7 bases and 3 bases, with 18 bases remaining between them.

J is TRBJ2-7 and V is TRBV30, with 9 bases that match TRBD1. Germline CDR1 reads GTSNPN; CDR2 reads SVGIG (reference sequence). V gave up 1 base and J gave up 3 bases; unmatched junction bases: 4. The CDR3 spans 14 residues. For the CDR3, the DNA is TGTGCCTGGAGTGCGGACAGGGGCGACTACGAGCAGTACTTC. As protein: CAWSADRGDYEQYF.

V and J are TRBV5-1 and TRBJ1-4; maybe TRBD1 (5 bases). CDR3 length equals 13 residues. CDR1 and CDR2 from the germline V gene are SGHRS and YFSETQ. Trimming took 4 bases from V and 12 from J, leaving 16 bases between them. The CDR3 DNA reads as TGCGCCAGCAGCAGCGATCCTGGGGGGGAACTGTTTTTT. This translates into CASSSDPGGELFF.

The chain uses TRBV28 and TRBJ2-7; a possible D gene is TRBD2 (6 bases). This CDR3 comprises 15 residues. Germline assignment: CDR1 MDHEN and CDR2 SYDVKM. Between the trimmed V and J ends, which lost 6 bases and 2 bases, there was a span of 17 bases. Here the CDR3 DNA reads TGTGCCAGCAGCGGGGGAAACTCGGTCGCCTACGAGCAGTACTTC. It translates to CASSGGNSVAYEQYF.

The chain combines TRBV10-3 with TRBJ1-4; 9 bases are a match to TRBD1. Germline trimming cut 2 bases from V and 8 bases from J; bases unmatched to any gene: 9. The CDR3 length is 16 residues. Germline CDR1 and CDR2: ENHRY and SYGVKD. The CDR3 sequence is CAISEVRTGVQEKLFF. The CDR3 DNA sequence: TGTGCCATCAGTGAGGTCCGGACAGGGGTACAAGAAAAACTGTTTTTT.

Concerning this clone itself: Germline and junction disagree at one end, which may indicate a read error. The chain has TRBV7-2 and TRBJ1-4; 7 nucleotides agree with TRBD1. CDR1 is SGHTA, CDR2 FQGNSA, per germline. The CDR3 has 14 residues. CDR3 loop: CASSLGTTGERLFF. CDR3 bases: TGTGCCAGCAGCTTAGGCACTACAGGGGAAAGACTGTTTTTT.

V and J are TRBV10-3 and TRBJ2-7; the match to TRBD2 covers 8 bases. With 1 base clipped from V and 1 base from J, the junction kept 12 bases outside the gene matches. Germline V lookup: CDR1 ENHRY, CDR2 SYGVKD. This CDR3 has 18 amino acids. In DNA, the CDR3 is TGTGCCATCAGTGAGTACCCTGCGGGGGGCTATCTTTCCTACGAGCAGTACTTC. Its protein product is CAISEYPAGGYLSYEQYF.

Written as DNA, the CDR3 is TGTGCCAGCGGGACAGTTGAATCCTACGAGCAGTACTTC. This translates into CASGTVESYEQYF. V is TRBV2 and J is TRBJ2-7; 7 bases align to TRBD1. This CDR3 has 13 residues. The V and J ends lost 8 bases and 1 base, in that order; junction bases with no gene match: 5. Germline V gene data show CDR1 as SNHLY and CDR2 as FYNNEI.

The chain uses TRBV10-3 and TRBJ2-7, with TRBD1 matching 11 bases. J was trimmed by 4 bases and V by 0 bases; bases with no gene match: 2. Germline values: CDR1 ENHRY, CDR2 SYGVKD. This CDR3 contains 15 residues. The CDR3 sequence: CAISESGQGVYEQYF. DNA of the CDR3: TGTGCCATCAGTGAGTCGGGACAGGGGGTTTACGAGCAGTACTTC.

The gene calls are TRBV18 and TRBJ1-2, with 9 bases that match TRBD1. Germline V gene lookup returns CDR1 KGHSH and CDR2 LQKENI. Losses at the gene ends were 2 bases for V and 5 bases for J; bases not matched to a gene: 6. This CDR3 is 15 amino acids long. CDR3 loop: CASSPTGGAGYGYTF. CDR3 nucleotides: TGTGCCAGCTCACCAACAGGGGGCGCTGGGTATGGCTACACCTTC.

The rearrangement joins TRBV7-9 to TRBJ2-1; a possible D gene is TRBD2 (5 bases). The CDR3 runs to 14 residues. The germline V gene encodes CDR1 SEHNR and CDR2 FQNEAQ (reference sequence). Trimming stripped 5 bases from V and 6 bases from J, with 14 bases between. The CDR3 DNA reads TGTGCCAGCAGCCCGCGGGTAGGGAGCAATGAGCAGTTCTTC. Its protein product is CASSPRVGSNEQFF.

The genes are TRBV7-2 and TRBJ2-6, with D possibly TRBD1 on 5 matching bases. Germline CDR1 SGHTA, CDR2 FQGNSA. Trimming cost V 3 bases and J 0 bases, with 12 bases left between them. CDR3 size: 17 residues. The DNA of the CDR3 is TGTGCCAGCAGCTTGAGACAGTCTCGCTCTGGGGCCAACGTCCTGACTTTC. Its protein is CASSLRQSRSGANVLTF.

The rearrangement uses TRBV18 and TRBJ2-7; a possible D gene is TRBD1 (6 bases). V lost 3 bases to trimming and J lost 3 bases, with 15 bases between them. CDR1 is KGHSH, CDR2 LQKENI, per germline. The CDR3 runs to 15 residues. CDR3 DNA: TGTGCCAGCTCACCTAACACCGGGACACTCTACGAGCAGTACTTC. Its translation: CASSPNTGTLYEQYF.